This TCR beta chain was obtained from a study of blood T cell repertoires in COVID-19. About the study: The United States, Italy and Spain were the sources of the acute and convalescent COVID-19 samples. Nucleic acid was either cDNA or gDNA, and it came from T cells, B-cell-depleted T cells, or PBMCs.

Authors' processing steps: Amplification of reference gene primers was used by the study to estimate nucleated cell counts. Using immunoSEQ multiplex PCR, the repertoire was profiled, and TCRdb retains in-frame clones only, with some absent. V, J and clone size were drawn from that table, and D and trimming were deduced from the DNA. The sample includes about 140,000 clones, about four fifths of them seen just once. Seattle researchers signed up patients amid active infection and tracked them longitudinally. J lost 6 bases, V lost 1 base, and 5 bases had no gene match. The CDR3 consists of 15 residues. The V gene's germline CDR1 is LGHNA and CDR2 YSLEER.

The rearrangement links TRBV4-3 to TRBJ2-1; 8 bases map to TRBD2. Sequencing was carried out using peripheral blood. This receptor was taken from a man aged 25-40 years with COVID-19, enrolled during active disease. The DNA for the CDR3 is TGCGCCAGCAGCCAAGGCAGCGGGAGCTCCAATGAGCAGTTCTTC. This sequence encodes CASSQGSGSSNEQFF.